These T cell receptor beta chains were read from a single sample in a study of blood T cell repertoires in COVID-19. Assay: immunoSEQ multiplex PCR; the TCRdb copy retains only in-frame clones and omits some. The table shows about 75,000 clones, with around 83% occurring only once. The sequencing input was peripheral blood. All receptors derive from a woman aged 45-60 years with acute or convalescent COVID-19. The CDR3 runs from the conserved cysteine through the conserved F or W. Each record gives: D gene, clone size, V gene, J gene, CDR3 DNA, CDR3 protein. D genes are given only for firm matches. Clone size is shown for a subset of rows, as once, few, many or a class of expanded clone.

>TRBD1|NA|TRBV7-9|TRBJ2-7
TGTGCCAGCAGCTCAGGGGGCCTCTACGAGCAGTACTTC
CASSSGGLYEQYF
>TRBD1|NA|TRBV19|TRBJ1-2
TGTGCCAGTAGCGACAGGGTTGGCTACACCTTC
CASSDRVGYTF
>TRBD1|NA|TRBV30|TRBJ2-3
TGTGCCAGCTCCACAGGGGACGAAGATACGCAGTATTTT
CASSTGDEDTQYF
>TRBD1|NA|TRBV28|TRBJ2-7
TGTGCCAGCACCTGGGGGACAGGGCCCTACGAGCAGTACTTC
CASTWGTGPYEQYF
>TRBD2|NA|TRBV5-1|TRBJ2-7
TGCGCCAGCAGCACCCGGACTAGCGGGGCAACCTACGAGCAGTACTTC
CASSTRTSGATYEQYF
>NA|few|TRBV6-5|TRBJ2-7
TGTGCCAGCCGTCCTGGGACTCGGGGCGAGCAGTACTTC
CASRPGTRGEQYF
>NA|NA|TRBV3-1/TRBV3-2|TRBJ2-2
TGTGCCAGCAGCCAAACGGGAGTCACCGGGGAGCTGTTTTTT
CASSQTGVTGELFF
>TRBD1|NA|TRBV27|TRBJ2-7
TGTGCCAGCAGACCAGTTACAGGGGGGTGGTCCTACGAGCAGTACTTC
CASRPVTGGWSYEQYF
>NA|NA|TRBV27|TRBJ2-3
TGTGCCAGCAGTCTCCCGACGGGGAGGAAGAGCACAGATACGCAGTATTTT
CASSLPTGRKSTDTQYF
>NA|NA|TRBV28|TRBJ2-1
TGTGCCAGCAGTTTCCCGGATGGAGGCCGCAATGAGCAGTTCTTC
CASSFPDGGRNEQFF
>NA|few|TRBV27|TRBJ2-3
TGTGCCAGCAGTACGAGCACCGGGGGACAGAGAGATACGCAGTATTTT
CASSTSTGGQRDTQYF
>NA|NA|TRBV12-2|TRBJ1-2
TGTGCAAGTCGCTTAGCGCAGACTGACTATGGCTACACCTTC
CASRLAQTDYGYTF
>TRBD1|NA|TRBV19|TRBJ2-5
TGTGCCAGTAGTGTAGACAGGGCTCCCCAAGAGACCCAGTACTTC
CASSVDRAPQETQYF
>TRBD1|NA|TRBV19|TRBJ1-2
TGTGCCAGTGTCGACTTGACAGGGGTGTATGGCTACACCTTC
CASVDLTGVYGYTF
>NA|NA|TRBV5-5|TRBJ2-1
TGTGCCAGCAGCCAACGAGTAACAGGGTACAATGAGCAGTTCTTC
CASSQRVTGYNEQFF
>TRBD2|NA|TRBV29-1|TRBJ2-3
TGCAGCGGGGGATTAGCGGGGAGACAGTCTCTAACGCAGTATTTT
CSGGLAGRQSLTQYF
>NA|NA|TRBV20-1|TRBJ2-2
TGCAGTGCTAGTTTGCGGACAAACACCGGGGAGCTGTTTTTT
CSASLRTNTGELFF
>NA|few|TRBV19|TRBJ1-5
TGTGCCAGTAGTAGGCCCCAGGGACAAGGAAAGGGCAATCAGCCCCAGCATTTT
CASSRPQGQGKGNQPQHF
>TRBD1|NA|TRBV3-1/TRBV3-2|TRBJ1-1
TGTGCCAGCAGCCAACTCAGGCCCGGACAGGGACCCACTGAAGCTTTCTTT
CASSQLRPGQGPTEAFF
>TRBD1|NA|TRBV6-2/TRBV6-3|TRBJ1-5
TGTGCCAGCAGTTGGGACAGTTATAATCAGCCCCAGCATTTT
CASSWDSYNQPQHF
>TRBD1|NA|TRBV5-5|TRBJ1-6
TGTGCCAGCAGCTCTTACAGGGGATCCTATAATTCACCCCTCCACTTT
CASSSYRGSYNSPLHF
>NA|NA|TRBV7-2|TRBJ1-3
TGTGCCAGCAGCAAACAACAGGGAATGGAAAACACCATATATTTT
CASSKQQGMENTIYF
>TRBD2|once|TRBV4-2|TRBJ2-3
TGTGCCAGCAGCCCTCGGCTAGCGGGGCTTAGCACAGATACGCAGTATTTT
CASSPRLAGLSTDTQYF
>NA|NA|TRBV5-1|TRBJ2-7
TGCGCCAGCAGCTTGGCCGATAACAGTCCCTACGAGCAGTACTTC
CASSLADNSPYEQYF
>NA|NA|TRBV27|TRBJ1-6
TGTGCCAGCAGCCCGAGAGTGACATATAATTCACCCCTCCACTTT
CASSPRVTYNSPLHF
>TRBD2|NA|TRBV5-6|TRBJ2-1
TGTGCCAGCAGCGGAAAGGGACTATACTACAATGAGCAGTTCTTC
CASSGKGLYYNEQFF